What follows are 5 T cell receptor beta chains derived from one specimen sequenced in a study of shared clonotypes between healthy human individuals. Sequencing used immunoSEQ multiplex PCR; TCRdb keeps in-frame clones, though not all of them. The sample carries about 1,900,000 clones, about 95% recorded once. Naive CD8 populations comprised CD45RO-negative cells positively selected for CCR7, excluding terminally differentiated effector memory CD45RA+ cells. Sequenced: naive CD8+ T cells sorted from blood. All receptors derive from a man aged 18 to 29 in good health.

The chain combines TRBV27 with TRBJ2-7, with D perhaps TRBD1 (6 bases). The CDR3 extends over 13 amino acids. Trimming pared 5 bases from V and 3 bases from J, leaving 11 bases between. The V gene's germline CDR1 is MNHEY and CDR2 SMNVEV (reference sequence). The CDR3 coding sequence is TGTGCCAGCAGTGTGGACAGAGACTACGAGCAGTACTTC. Translation gives CASSVDRDYEQYF.

The V call is TRBV2, the J call TRBJ1-2; tentatively, D is TRBD1 (5 bases). This CDR3 has 10 amino acids. The germline CDR1 and CDR2 sequences are SNHLY and FYNNEI. The V gene lost 7 bases and the J gene lost 7 bases, with 7 bases spanning the gap. The CDR3 spells CASIGAGYTF. Written as DNA, the CDR3 is TGTGCCAGCATTGGGGCTGGCTACACCTTC.

CDR3 amino acids: CASSRDSYTYEQYF. In nucleotides, the CDR3 is TGCGCCAGCAGCAGGGACAGCTATACCTACGAGCAGTACTTC. The chain combines TRBV5-1 with TRBJ2-7; 7 bases map to TRBD1. Germline CDR1 and CDR2: SGHRS and YFSETQ. V was clipped by 4 bases and J by 2 bases; unmatched bases: 6. This CDR3 comprises 14 residues.

The gene calls are TRBV13 and TRBJ2-1; 9 bases align to TRBD2. The CDR3 is made up of 16 amino acids. Losses at the gene ends were 0 bases for V and 3 bases for J; bases not matched to a gene: 3. Germline V gives CDR1 PRHDT, CDR2 FYEKMQ (reference sequence). CDR3 nucleotide sequence: TGTGCCAGCAGCTTAGGGGAGCGGGGGGACTACAATGAGCAGTTCTTC. Translated, it gives CASSLGERGDYNEQFF. Full variable domain (rest looked up from reference TRBV13 and TRBJ2-1): AAGVIQSPRHLIKEKRETATLKCYPIPRHDTVYWYQQGPGQDPQFLISFYEKMQSDKGSIPDRFSAQQFSDYHSELNMSSLELGDSALYFCASSLGERGDYNEQFFGPGTRLTVL.

This rearrangement joins TRBV13 to TRBJ2-4, with TRBD2 matching over 9 bases. V was pared by 1 base and J by 11 bases, with 6 bases of the junction left unmatched. The germline V gene has CDR1 PRHDT and CDR2 FYEKMQ (reference sequence). The CDR3 is made up of 14 amino acids. CDR3 nucleotide sequence: TGTGCCAGCAGCTTAGTCGCGGGGGGGCCGGTTCAGTACTTC. Amino acid sequence: CASSLVAGGPVQYF.